Listed here are 26 T cell receptor beta chains from one sample, sequenced in a study of human T cells and chemical hapten exposure. Time point indicated: patch test 1, 2 weeks after DPC sensitization. Treatment meaning: therapeutic diphenylcyclopropenone sensitization with weekly scalp DPC. One entry per CDR3 protein, called by TCRdb with MiXCR from the RACE reads. The sample lists 85,000 or so distinct CDR3 sequences, around 10% occurring once. The sequencing used whole blood, collected in connection with sensitization to the hapten diphenylcyclopropenone (DPC). These TCRs come from a woman aged 50 to 60 with alopecia areata. Some clones in this sample may be carry-over from other donors' samples.

This clonotype was seen a handful of times. This chain joins TRBV7-9 and TRBJ2-2; 8 bases agree with TRBD1. The CDR3 sequence is 19 residues long. The J segment lost 4 bases and the V segment lost 1 base, leaving 14 bases of the junction unmatched. Germline V gene lookup returns CDR1 SEHNR and CDR2 FQNEAQ (reference sequence). The CDR3 DNA sequence: TGTGCCAGCAGCTTAGTCCCGGGACAGGCGGGCGTAAGCACCGGGGAGCTGTTTTTT. Its protein product is CASSLVPGQAGVSTGELFF.

This clonotype was seen ten or more times. This rearrangement joins TRBV24-1 to TRBJ2-1; 13 bases fit TRBD2. Germline loops: CDR1 KGHDR, CDR2 SFDVKD. The CDR3 contains 14 residues. J lost 5 bases, V lost 7 bases, and 1 base had no gene match. CDR3 in DNA: TGTGCCACCAGGGGGACTAGCGGGGACAATGAGCAGTTCTTC. Translation gives CATRGTSGDNEQFF.

This clonotype has more than one count but fewer than ten. This chain joins TRBV7-3 and TRBJ1-1; D unclear. The CDR3 consists of 13 residues. The germline V gene has CDR1 SGHTA and CDR2 FQGTGA. V was cut by 5 bases and J by 0 bases, with 7 bases left in between. DNA of the CDR3: TGTGCCAGCAGCCCCGACGTGAACACTGAAGCTTTCTTT. The encoded protein is CASSPDVNTEAFF.

This clonotype has at least ten counts. The CDR3 DNA is TGTGCCAGTAGTATGGTTTACGGGTCTAGGAAGCAGTACTTC. Amino acid sequence: CASSMVYGSRKQYF. J is TRBJ2-7 and V is TRBV19; no definite D call. Trimming stripped 3 bases from V and 8 bases from J, with 17 bases between. The CDR3 is made up of 14 amino acids. Germline assignment: CDR1 LNHDA and CDR2 SQIVND (reference sequence).

CDR3 sequence: CASSQEPPGVTPLHF. The CDR3 region has the DNA TGTGCCAGCAGCCAAGAGCCCCCTGGAGTTACACCCCTCCACTTT. The chain combines TRBV3-1 with TRBJ1-6; D is unclear. The CDR3 is 15 residues long. Trimming took off 0 bases at V and 11 bases at J, with 14 bases between the two ends. Germline V lookup: CDR1 LGHDT, CDR2 YNNKEL (reference sequence).

The J gene is TRBJ2-7, the V gene TRBV3-1; D might be TRBD2 (6 bases). Trimming left V 4 bases short and J 3 bases short, with 7 bases between. Germline V gives CDR1 LGHDT, CDR2 YNNKEL (reference sequence). The CDR3 spans 12 residues. CDR3 residues: CASSRRGYEQYF. CDR3 bases: TGTGCCAGCAGCCGGAGGGGCTACGAGCAGTACTTC.

V usage is TRBV20-1 and J usage is TRBJ2-1, with TRBD2 matching over 13 bases. Looked up from germline, CDR1 is DFQATT and CDR2 is SNEGSKA (reference sequence). The CDR3 is 14 amino acids. CDR3 sequence: CSIARTSGGTEQFF. The CDR3 DNA is TGCAGCATAGCAAGGACTAGCGGGGGAACTGAGCAGTTCTTC.

This clonotype was found many times. V usage is TRBV12-3 or TRBV12-4 and J usage is TRBJ1-5; possibly TRBD1 for D (5 bases). The CDR3 extends over 16 amino acids. The germline V and J ends were trimmed by 6 bases and 2 bases, with 17 bases remaining between them. The CDR3 here is CASSRSGVSGNQPQHF. The DNA of the CDR3 is TGTGCCAGCAGCCGGTCGGGGGTGTCGGGCAATCAGCCCCAGCATTTT.

This clonotype was seen more than once but under ten times. The chain links TRBV6-1 to TRBJ1-6; D gene unclear. V gave up 4 bases and J gave up 10 bases, with 14 bases separating them. The germline V gene has CDR1 MNHNS and CDR2 SASEGT. This CDR3 has 14 amino acids. The CDR3 DNA sequence: TGTGCCAGCAGTGTCAGTGGAAATGGGTCACCCCTCCACTTT. It is translated as CASSVSGNGSPLHF.

The genes are TRBV6-5 and TRBJ1-5, with D perhaps TRBD1 (5 bases). Trimming cost V 5 bases and J 2 bases, with 10 bases left between them. This CDR3 region has 14 residues. CDR1 and CDR2 (germline): MNHEY, SVGAGI. The CDR3 here is CASSPGRGNQPQHF. The CDR3 nucleotides read TGTGCCAGCAGTCCAGGGAGGGGCAATCAGCCCCAGCATTTT.

This clonotype was seen many times. The rearrangement links TRBV11-1 to TRBJ2-1; 11 nucleotides match TRBD1. Germline loops: CDR1 SGHAT, CDR2 FQDESV (reference sequence). V shed 5 bases, J shed 4 bases, and the junction held 7 bases outside the gene matches. The CDR3 length is 16 residues. The CDR3 reads CASSITGTGGYNEQFF. For the CDR3, the DNA is TGTGCCAGCAGCATCACCGGGACAGGGGGATACAATGAGCAGTTCTTC.

This clonotype was counted many times. This chain uses TRBV9 with TRBJ1-6; D not resolved. Per germline, CDR1 SGDLS and CDR2 YYNGEE. The CDR3 covers 13 residues. The germline V and J ends were trimmed by 0 bases and 10 bases, with 8 bases remaining between them. CDR3 sequence: CASSVEVLSPLHF. As DNA, the CDR3 is TGTGCCAGCAGCGTAGAGGTTTTATCACCCCTCCACTTT.

In its sample, this clonotype was seen many times. The chain has TRBV6-2 or TRBV6-3 and TRBJ2-5; D unclear. Germline V gives CDR1 MNHEY, CDR2 SVGEGT. V was cut by 4 bases and J by 2 bases, with 14 bases left in between. The CDR3 contains 15 residues. The CDR3 bases are TGTGCCAGCAGTTCGTGGAGAAACTCTCAAGAGACCCAGTACTTC. Translating gives CASSSWRNSQETQYF.

The J gene is TRBJ2-2, the V gene TRBV29-1; D not certain. The CDR3 has 14 residues. CDR1 is SQVTM and CDR2 is ANQGSEA in the germline V gene. The germline V and J ends were trimmed by 4 bases and 2 bases, with 11 bases remaining between them. CDR3 region: CSVVRNGNTGELFF. CDR3 bases: TGCAGCGTTGTAAGAAACGGCAACACCGGGGAGCTGTTTTTT.

This clonotype was seen ten or more times. The V and J genes are TRBV5-1 and TRBJ1-1, with D possibly being TRBD1 (6 bases). The CDR3 runs 15 residues. Trimming removed 8 bases at V and 0 bases at J, with 17 bases between. CDR1 and CDR2 from the germline V gene are SGHRS and YFSETQ. CDR3 sequence reads: CASTTGSELNTEAFF. CDR3 sequence (DNA): TGCGCCAGTACCACAGGGTCTGAGTTGAACACTGAAGCTTTCTTT.

This clonotype occurred many times. The CDR3 nucleotides are TGTGCCAGCAAGGTTACAGGGGGCACAGATACGCAGTATTTT. Its protein product is CASKVTGGTDTQYF. This chain uses TRBV28 with TRBJ2-3, with TRBD1 matching over 7 bases. The CDR3 runs 14 residues. Germline CDR1 reads MDHEN; CDR2 reads SYDVKM. The V and J ends lost 7 bases and 1 base, in that order; junction bases with no gene match: 5. Supplemented by reference TRBV28 and TRBJ2-3, the full variable domain reads DVKVTQSSRYLVKRTGEKVFLECVQDMDHENMFWYRQDPGLGLRLIYFSYDVKMKEKGDIPEGYSVSREKKERFSLILESASTNQTSMYLCASKVTGGTDTQYFGPGTRLTVL.

This rearrangement joins TRBV7-9 to TRBJ1-1, with unresolved D. CDR3 size: 14 residues. CDR1 SEHNR and CDR2 FQNEAQ come from the germline V gene (reference sequence). V lost 2 bases and J lost 0, with 7 bases in between. The CDR3 reads CASSLNTMNTEAFF. As DNA, the CDR3 is TGTGCCAGCAGCTTAAACACAATGAACACTGAAGCTTTCTTT.

V gene TRBV12-3 or TRBV12-4 combines with J gene TRBJ1-1; D gene ambiguous. The CDR3 runs to 17 residues. The germline V and J ends were trimmed by 3 bases and 3 bases, with 20 bases remaining between them. CDR3 sequence (DNA): TGTGCCAGCAGTTTTGCAGACCCTTTCGATTGGGACACTGAAGCTTTCTTT. Protein product: CASSFADPFDWDTEAFF.

The rearrangement joins TRBV10-3 to TRBJ2-3; D remains unclear. Germline CDR1 ENHRY, CDR2 SYGVKD. There are 14 residues in the CDR3. The V and J ends lost 0 bases and 11 bases respectively, with 15 bases between them. CDR3 protein: CAISESEARSVQYF. The CDR3 nucleotides read TGTGCCATCAGTGAGTCAGAGGCGCGAAGTGTGCAGTATTTT.

V usage is TRBV25-1 and J usage is TRBJ1-3, with unresolved D. The V gene lost 4 bases and the J gene lost 0 bases, with 16 bases spanning the gap. The CDR3 covers 17 residues. Germline values: CDR1 MGHDK, CDR2 SYGVNS. CDR3 sequence: CASSAGWSFNSGNTIYF. CDR3 DNA sequence: TGTGCCAGCAGTGCGGGGTGGTCATTCAACTCTGGAAACACCATATATTTT.

This clonotype showed up just a few times. The chain joins TRBV18 to TRBJ2-5, with a tentative D call TRBD2 (6 bases). The CDR3 length is 16 residues. Per germline, CDR1 KGHSH and CDR2 LQKENI. V was shortened by 6 bases and J by 5 bases, with 22 bases between the two germline ends. CDR3 sequence reads: CASSSRKDGGGETQYF. The CDR3 DNA sequence: TGTGCCAGCTCCTCTCGGAAAGACGGAGGAGGGGAGACCCAGTACTTC.

This clonotype was recorded at least ten times. The chain joins TRBV20-1 to TRBJ1-1; 9 bases are a match to TRBD1. V shed 3 bases and J 11 bases; nucleotides not matched to a gene: 16. Germline loops: CDR1 DFQATT, CDR2 SNEGSKA (reference sequence). This CDR3 is built from 15 residues. The CDR3 bases are TGCAGTGCTAGTGATTTCGGGCGGGACAGGGAACTGGCTTTCTTT. Translation: CSASDFGRDRELAFF.

The chain couples TRBV27 to TRBJ2-1; D is ambiguous. V lost 5 bases, J lost 1 base, and 12 bases lay in between. In germline, CDR1 is MNHEY, CDR2 SMNVEV (reference sequence). This CDR3 is built from 15 residues. The CDR3: CASSRPEGSYNEQFF. CDR3 nucleotide sequence: TGTGCCAGCAGTCGTCCTGAAGGTTCCTACAATGAGCAGTTCTTC.

This clonotype has a handful of counts. This sequence joins TRBV25-1 and TRBJ1-2; D is uncertain. V shed 0 bases and J shed 1 base, with 9 bases lying between them. The CDR3 is 15 residues long. Germline V gene lookup returns CDR1 MGHDK and CDR2 SYGVNS. The CDR3 here is CASSEYGTVNYGYTF. CDR3 coding DNA: TGTGCCAGCAGTGAATACGGTACGGTTAACTATGGCTACACCTTC.

This clonotype has only a few counts. The genes are TRBV19 and TRBJ1-5, with a possible D match to TRBD1 (5 bases). Germline lookup yields CDR1 LNHDA and CDR2 SQIVND (reference sequence). The CDR3 length is 15 residues. Trimming took 3 bases from V and 3 from J, leaving 12 bases between them. The CDR3 loop reads CASSIWLGVNQPQHF. The CDR3 DNA reads as TGTGCCAGTAGTATCTGGCTAGGGGTCAATCAGCCCCAGCATTTT.

Comments on this clonotype: This sequence may be a read error, since a much larger clone differs from it by one base. This chain links TRBV4-1 with TRBJ2-1; D remains unclear. Per the germline V gene, CDR1 is MGHRA and CDR2 is YSYEKL. CDR3 length equals 17 residues. CDR3 coding DNA: TGCGCCAGCAACCAAGTCGATCTAGGGATTTCCTACAATGAGCAGTTCTTC. Translation gives CASNQVDLGISYNEQFF.